This is a list of T cell receptor beta chains from one sample in a study of shared clonotypes between healthy human individuals. The repertoire was sequenced with immunoSEQ multiplex PCR; TCRdb's copy has only in-frame clones and lacks some. The table has fewer than 850,000 clones, approximately 75% seen once; the top ten hold under 2%. Sequencing was done on a sample of memory CD4+ T cells sorted from blood. These receptors were obtained from a woman between 25 and 40 years old in good health. Both conserved end residues are part of each CDR3. Each record gives: clone size, V gene, J gene, D gene, CDR3 length, CDR3 DNA, CDR3 protein. The D gene is left open where the match is weak. Size values are once, few and many counts, or a class for expanded clones, and some rows have none.

>-|TRBV18|TRBJ2-3|TRBD2|15
TGTGCCAGCCCGTTGGCGGGAGGCCGCACAGATACGCAGTATTTT
CASPLAGGRTDTQYF
>-|TRBV11-3|TRBJ2-5|-|16
TGTGCCAGCAGCCAGATTGGGGTCGTGGCCCAAGAGACCCAGTACTTC
CASSQIGVVAQETQYF
>once|TRBV9|TRBJ2-7|TRBD1|14
TGTGCCAGCAGCGTAGATTACAGGGGGAGAGAGCAGTACTTC
CASSVDYRGREQYF
>-|TRBV6-1|TRBJ2-5|-|15
TGTGCCAGCAGTGTGGGGGTGGGGGAAGTAGAGACCCAGTACTTC
CASSVGVGEVETQYF
>-|TRBV5-1|TRBJ2-1|-|15
TGCGCCAGCAGCTTAACTAGTAATCCCTACAATGAGCAGTTCTTC
CASSLTSNPYNEQFF
>-|TRBV5-8|TRBJ2-1|TRBD1|17
TGTGCCAGCAGATTAACAGGGGGCCTTGTCTCCTACAATGAGCAGTTCTTC
CASRLTGGLVSYNEQFF
>-|TRBV28|TRBJ2-1|-|13
TGTGCCAGCAAGACGGGACTCAACACTGAGCAGTTCTTC
CASKTGLNTEQFF
>-|TRBV25-1|TRBJ2-3|TRBD2|16
TGTGCCAGCAGTGTAACGACTAGCGGGCGCACAGATACGCAGTATTTT
CASSVTTSGRTDTQYF
>few|TRBV5-1|TRBJ1-2|-|13
TGCGCCAGCAGCTTGGCAACAGGGTATGGCTACACCTTC
CASSLATGYGYTF
>-|TRBV9|TRBJ2-4|-|15
TGTGCCAGCAGCGCACAGCCGGGGCCAAACGTCATTCAGTACTTC
CASSAQPGPNVIQYF
>-|TRBV15|TRBJ2-7|-|12
TGTGCCACCAGCAGAGATTGGGACGAGCAGTACTTC
CATSRDWDEQYF
>-|TRBV4-1|TRBJ1-2|-|16
TGCGCCAGCAGCCAAGCTATACGGGCAAAAGGGGATGGCTACACCTTC
CASSQAIRAKGDGYTF
>-|TRBV7-2|TRBJ2-1|TRBD1|12
TGTGCCAGCAGCTTTCCCCGGACAGGGCAGTTCTTC
CASSFPRTGQFF
>-|TRBV5-8|TRBJ2-7|TRBD1|14
TGTGCCAGCAGCTTGGTCGACAGGGCCTACGAGCAGTACTTC
CASSLVDRAYEQYF
>-|TRBV15|TRBJ2-5|TRBD1|16
TGTGCCACCAGCAGCTACGGGACAGGGCAATTAGAGACCCAGTACTTC
CATSSYGTGQLETQYF
>-|TRBV19|TRBJ1-5|-|14
TGTGCCAGTAGTACTAAGTCGGTTCCTCAGCCCCAGCATTTT
CASSTKSVPQPQHF
>-|TRBV25-1|TRBJ1-5|-|13
TGTGCCAGCAGTGACCATTTAGGTCTGCCCCAGCATTTT
CASSDHLGLPQHF
>-|TRBV16|TRBJ2-7|-|11
TGTGCCAGCAGCCAGGGTCCCGAGCAGTACTTC
CASSQGPEQYF
>-|TRBV28|TRBJ2-7|TRBD1|17
TGTGCCAGCAGTTTATTGGGCGTGAGGACAGGGGGCGGCGAGCAGTACTTC
CASSLLGVRTGGGEQYF
>-|TRBV7-9|TRBJ2-7|TRBD1|16
TGTGCCAGCAGCCTCGGCGGACAGGGGCGATCCTACGAGCAGTACTTC
CASSLGGQGRSYEQYF
>-|TRBV11-2|TRBJ2-7|TRBD1|15
TGTGCCAGCAGCTTCTTATCGCAGGGGGCTTACGAGCAGTACTTC
CASSFLSQGAYEQYF
>-|TRBV25-1|TRBJ2-5|-|12
TGTGCCAGCAGTGATCAGGGAGAGACCCAGTACTTC
CASSDQGETQYF
>-|TRBV19|TRBJ2-7|-|12
TGTGCCAGTAGTACGAATGGACCCCTGCAGTACTTC
CASSTNGPLQYF
>-|TRBV27|TRBJ2-7|-|14
TGTGCCAGCACCGAAGGGGCAGGTCAGTCCGAGCAGTACTTC
CASTEGAGQSEQYF
>-|TRBV2|TRBJ2-1|TRBD2|15
TGTGCCAGCAGGCCGGGACTAGCGGGAGCTGTTGAGCAGTTCTTC
CASRPGLAGAVEQFF
>once|TRBV30|TRBJ2-1|TRBD2|20
TGTGCCTGGAGCCATCCGGGACTAGCGGGAGGGAAGAGCTCCTACAATGAGCAGTTCTTC
CAWSHPGLAGGKSSYNEQFF
>few|TRBV30|TRBJ2-1|-|11
TGTGCCTGGAGAAACTACAATGAGCAGTTCTTC
CAWRNYNEQFF
>-|TRBV21-1|TRBJ2-5|-|17
TGTGCCAGCAGCCAAGACCTGGCAGGGTTGGGACAAGAGACCCAGTACTTC
CASSQDLAGLGQETQYF
>-|TRBV9|TRBJ2-1|-|16
TGTGCCAGCAGCCCACTAACCCCATACGGGGGCAATGAGCAGTTCTTC
CASSPLTPYGGNEQFF
>-|TRBV6-5|TRBJ2-7|-|16
TGTGCCAGCAGTTATTATCCCCTTGACGGGGTAGTCGAGCAGTACTTC
CASSYYPLDGVVEQYF
>-|TRBV6-1|TRBJ2-3|TRBD1|15
TGTGCCAGAGGGTTAGACAGGGGGAACACAGATACGCAGTATTTT
CARGLDRGNTDTQYF
>-|TRBV4-2|TRBJ2-2|TRBD2|15
TGTGCCAGCAGACGGACTAGCCTCGCCACCGGGGAGCTGTTTTTT
CASRRTSLATGELFF
>-|TRBV6-1|TRBJ2-7|TRBD2|14
TGTGCCAGCAGTGATGGTAGCGGGGGGTACGAGCAGTACTTC
CASSDGSGGYEQYF
>-|TRBV28|TRBJ2-3|TRBD2|15
TGTGCCAGCAGTTTTAAAGGACTAGGGGTGGATACGCAGTATTTT
CASSFKGLGVDTQYF
>-|TRBV27|TRBJ2-7|TRBD1|14
TGTGCCAGCAGTCGTGGCGACAGGGCAGGCGAGCAGTACTTC
CASSRGDRAGEQYF
>-|TRBV5-1|TRBJ1-1|-|13
TGCGCCAGCAGCTCACGGCCGAACACTGAAGCTTTCTTT
CASSSRPNTEAFF
>-|TRBV5-4|TRBJ2-3|TRBD2|17
TGTGCCAGCAGCGGCTATGGACTAGCGGGGGGAGGAGATACGCAGTATTTT
CASSGYGLAGGGDTQYF
>few|TRBV18|TRBJ1-1|TRBD1|14
TGTGCCAGCTCACGGGGACAGGGAAGCACTGAAGCTTTCTTT
CASSRGQGSTEAFF
>-|TRBV19|TRBJ2-3|-|13
TGTGCCAGTAACACCGCCCGCACAGATACGCAGTATTTT
CASNTARTDTQYF
>-|TRBV28|TRBJ2-1|TRBD2|16
TGTGCCACCGGGGGGGCGGTGGCGAGTGATACCAATGAGCAGTTCTTC
CATGGAVASDTNEQFF
>-|TRBV29-1|TRBJ2-2|-|13
TGCAGCGCGGTAGGGCATGACACCGGGGAGCTGTTTTTT
CSAVGHDTGELFF
>few|TRBV7-9|TRBJ2-3|-|15
TGTGCCAGCAGCCCCGGGACACACAGCACAGATACGCAGTATTTT
CASSPGTHSTDTQYF
>once|TRBV28|TRBJ2-1|-|14
TGTGCCAGCACCCTCATAACCCCCTCCAATGAGCAGTTCTTC
CASTLITPSNEQFF
>-|TRBV5-1|TRBJ2-5|-|15
TGCGCCAGCAGCCCCCTTTACGCGGGACGAGAGACCCAGTACTTC
CASSPLYAGRETQYF
>-|TRBV18|TRBJ2-1|TRBD1|14
TGTGCCAGCTCACCGACAGGGGGCAAGAATGAGCAGTTCTTC
CASSPTGGKNEQFF
>-|TRBV4-2|TRBJ2-5|-|15
TGTGCCAGCAGCCCCCGGGGGCAGGGATACGAGACCCAGTACTTC
CASSPRGQGYETQYF
>once|TRBV5-4|TRBJ2-7|TRBD2|15
TGTGCCAGCAGCTTGGCACCTAGCGGGTACTACGAGCAGTACTTC
CASSLAPSGYYEQYF
>-|TRBV30|TRBJ2-7|TRBD2|14
TGTGCCTGGGGGAGGGAGGCAGGGCGGTACGAGCAGTACTTC
CAWGREAGRYEQYF
>-|TRBV2|TRBJ1-3|TRBD1|14
TGTGCCAGAGAGACAGGGAAGGGTGGAAACACCATATATTTT
CARETGKGGNTIYF
>-|TRBV28|TRBJ2-1|TRBD1|15
TGTGCCAGCAGTTTACCGGGGACAGAGGCTGATGAGCAGTTCTTC
CASSLPGTEADEQFF
>-|TRBV10-3|TRBJ2-7|TRBD2|15
TGTGCCATCAGTCAAAGCGGGAGGAGGTCCTACGAGCAGTACTTC
CAISQSGRRSYEQYF